This TCR beta chain appears in the sequencing data of a study of blood T cells in healthy people across ages. Trimming left V 5 bases short and J 4 bases short, with 14 bases between. Germline assignment: CDR1 SGHAT and CDR2 FQNNGV. The CDR3 is 14 amino acids. Using a J-beta primer mix together with a sample-barcoded 5' primer, a second PCR was run for roughly 7 to 11 cycles. TCRdb re-analysed the 5' RACE reads in MiXCR, keeping a single row per CDR3 protein. The sample lists some 1.6 million distinct CDR3 sequences, 30% to 40% occurring once. This clonotype was seen only a few times. The sequenced sample consisted of blood. This sequence originates from a woman aged 25 to 39 in good health. This rearrangement joins TRBV11-2 to TRBJ1-2; D unresolved. CDR3 sequence (DNA): TGTGCCAGCAGCCCCAGTGGTGGGTTCTATGGCTACACCTTC. This translates into CASSPSGGFYGYTF.